The 3 T cell receptor beta chains below were found in one sample sequenced in a study of cytomegalovirus exposure and HLA in healthy donors. The PCR ran on 60 Vbeta and 13 Jbeta primers. Profiled with immunoSEQ multiplex PCR; TCRdb holds only in-frame clones, not every one. Of over 150,000 clones listed, 80% were seen once; the top ten hold 4% to 5.5%. The sequenced material came from PBMCs. Receptors originate from a man aged 25 to 40 in good health and CMV-seronegative.

The chain carries TRBV4-3 and TRBJ2-1, with TRBD2 matching 9 bases. J gave up 4 bases and V 0 bases, and 4 bases lay outside the gene matches. CDR1 is LGHNA, CDR2 YSLEER, per germline. The CDR3 is made up of 16 amino acids. The CDR3 coding sequence is TGCGCCAGCAGCCAAGAGGGACTAGCAGAGTACAATGAGCAGTTCTTC. This gives the protein CASSQEGLAEYNEQFF.

This sequence joins TRBV5-1 and TRBJ1-1, with 7 bases matching TRBD1. CDR1 and CDR2 from the germline V gene are SGHRS and YFSETQ. The CDR3 extends over 14 amino acids. With 0 bases clipped from V and 10 bases from J, the junction kept 9 bases outside the gene matches. Here the CDR3 DNA reads TGCGCCAGCAGCTTGGTGGCAGGGGGAGGCGGAGCTTTCTTT. It encodes CASSLVAGGGGAFF.

J is TRBJ2-2 and V is TRBV9, with TRBD1 matching 7 bases. This CDR3 spans 16 amino acids. With V trimmed by 3 bases and J by 7 bases, 12 bases remained unmatched. Germline V gene data show CDR1 as SGDLS and CDR2 as YYNGEE. CDR3 loop: CASSGRDRTFDGELFF. The CDR3 nucleotides are TGTGCCAGCAGCGGACGGGACAGAACATTTGACGGGGAGCTGTTTTTT.